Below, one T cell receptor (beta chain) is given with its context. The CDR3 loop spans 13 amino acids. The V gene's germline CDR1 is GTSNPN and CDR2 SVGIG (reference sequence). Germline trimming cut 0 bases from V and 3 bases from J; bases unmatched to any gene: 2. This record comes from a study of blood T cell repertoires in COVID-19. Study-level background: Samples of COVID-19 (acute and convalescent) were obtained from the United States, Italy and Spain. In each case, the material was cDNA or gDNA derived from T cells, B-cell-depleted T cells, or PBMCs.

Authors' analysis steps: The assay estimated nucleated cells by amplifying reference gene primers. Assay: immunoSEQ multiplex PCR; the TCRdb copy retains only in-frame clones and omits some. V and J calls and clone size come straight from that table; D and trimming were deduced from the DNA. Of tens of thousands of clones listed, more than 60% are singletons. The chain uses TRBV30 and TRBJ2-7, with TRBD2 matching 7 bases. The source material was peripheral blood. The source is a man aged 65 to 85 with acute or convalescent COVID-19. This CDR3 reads CAWSVGEGYEQYF. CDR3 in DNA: TGTGCCTGGAGTGTAGGGGAGGGCTACGAGCAGTACTTC.